The 12 T cell receptor beta chains below were found in one sample sequenced in a study of Ad26.COV2.S vaccination and SARS-CoV-2 variants. The treatment here: some 19 received Ad26.COV2.S at low or high dose, single or two shots; several received placebo; per-sample allocation not given. Sampling was performed 63 days after the first vaccine or placebo injection. The data were produced by immunoSEQ multiplex PCR, yet TCRdb's version contains in-frame clones alone and is incomplete. The profile shows roughly 320,000 clones, roughly 84% of them singletons. Specimen: peripheral blood, collected in a trial of Ad26.COV2.S vaccine versus placebo. Receptor source: a person between 18 and 59 years old who received the Ad26.COV2.S COVID-19 vaccine or a placebo.

The rearrangement uses TRBV19 and TRBJ1-3; 8 nucleotides align to TRBD1. V trimming: 9 bases; J trimming: 0 bases; junction bases outside the gene matches: 7. Germline CDR1 and CDR2: LNHDA and SQIVND (reference sequence). This CDR3 comprises 15 residues. CDR3 region: CASRGQASSGNTIYF. Here the CDR3 DNA reads TGTGCCAGCCGGGGACAGGCTTCCTCTGGAAACACCATATATTTT.

The V call is TRBV9, the J call TRBJ2-7, with 7 bases matching TRBD1. Per germline, CDR1 SGDLS and CDR2 YYNGEE. V lost 3 bases and J lost 2; bases outside the gene matches: 8. The CDR3 totals 15 residues. This CDR3 is CASSAGGHLTYEQYF. The CDR3 DNA reads as TGTGCCAGCAGCGCAGGGGGACACCTCACCTACGAGCAGTACTTC.

The chain uses TRBV7-4 and TRBJ1-3, with 9 bases identical to TRBD1. The CDR3 length is 21 residues. Looked up from germline, CDR1 is SGHVT and CDR2 is SQSDAQ. Trimming took 5 bases from V and 1 from J; bases not matched to a gene: 21. The CDR3 DNA sequence: TGTGCCAGCAGCCCTCAAGGGGGGGGACAGGGTAAAGGGTTGTCTGGAAACACCATATATTTT. Translation gives CASSPQGGGQGKGLSGNTIYF. The variable domain in full, completed from reference TRBV7-4 and TRBJ1-3, reads GAGVSQSPRYKVAKRGRDVALRCDSISGHVTLYWYRQTLGQGSEVLTYSQSDAQRDKSGRPSGRFSAERPERSVSTLKIQRTEQGDSAVYLCASSPQGGGQGKGLSGNTIYFGEGSWLTVV.

The chain uses TRBV25-1 and TRBJ2-5; D possibly corresponds to TRBD1 (6 bases). The CDR3 consists of 12 residues. The V end lost 6 bases, the J end lost 5 bases, and 10 bases lay between the germline ends. Germline V lookup: CDR1 MGHDK, CDR2 SYGVNS. CDR3 bases: TGTGCCAGCAGGGGGGCCGGGGAGACCCAGTACTTC. Protein sequence: CASRGAGETQYF.

The chain joins TRBV19 to TRBJ1-5; TRBD1 might be the D (5 bases). The CDR3 loop spans 15 amino acids. Germline CDR1 reads LNHDA; CDR2 reads SQIVND (reference sequence). Trimming stripped 4 bases from V and 0 bases from J, with 10 bases between. CDR3 loop: CASSKAGNSNQPQHF. DNA for the CDR3: TGTGCCAGTAGTAAAGCAGGGAATAGCAATCAGCCCCAGCATTTT.

DNA for the CDR3: TGTGCCAGCAGCTTAAAATCTTTGAACACTGAAGCTTTCTTT. As protein: CASSLKSLNTEAFF. J is TRBJ1-1 and V is TRBV7-9; D remains ambiguous. Trimming shortened V by 2 bases and J by 0 bases, and 7 bases separated the two germline ends. There are 14 residues in the CDR3. The germline V gene encodes CDR1 SEHNR and CDR2 FQNEAQ (reference sequence).

The rearrangement uses TRBV29-1 and TRBJ1-5; D gene unclear. The V gene lost 4 bases and the J gene lost 4 bases, with 8 bases spanning the gap. Germline V CDR1 and CDR2: SQVTM, ANQGSEA. The CDR3 loop spans 12 amino acids. CDR3 amino acids: CSVGNSNQPQHF. CDR3 nucleotide sequence: TGCAGCGTTGGAAACTCAAATCAGCCCCAGCATTTT.

The chain employs TRBV5-6 and TRBJ2-5; TRBD1 is a possible D gene (5 bases). The CDR3 totals 14 residues. Germline loops: CDR1 SGHDT, CDR2 YYEEEE. V was shortened by 4 bases and J by 1 base, with 11 bases between the two germline ends. CDR3 residues: CASSPTGPQETQYF. CDR3 bases: TGTGCCAGCAGCCCCACAGGACCCCAAGAGACCCAGTACTTC.

V is TRBV30 and J is TRBJ1-6, with TRBD1 matching over 7 bases. V lost 1 base and J lost 13; bases outside the gene matches: 7. Germline V gene lookup returns CDR1 GTSNPN and CDR2 SVGIG (reference sequence). The CDR3 is made up of 13 amino acids. In nucleotides, the CDR3 is TGTGCCTGGAGTGGGCAGGGGGTTTATCCCCTCCACTTT. Encoded protein: CAWSGQGVYPLHF.

This chain's CDR3 is CASGGGGANNEQFF. The DNA for the CDR3 is TGTGCCAGCGGAGGCGGGGGGGCGAATAATGAGCAGTTCTTC. The genes are TRBV9 and TRBJ2-1; 9 bases agree with TRBD2. The CDR3 loop spans 14 amino acids. The germline V gene encodes CDR1 SGDLS and CDR2 YYNGEE. Trimming removed 7 bases from V and 7 bases from J; junction bases left unmatched: 9.

J is TRBJ1-1 and V is TRBV7-2; D gene unclear. This CDR3 has 13 amino acids. V lost 1 base and J lost 7, with 10 bases in between. Germline V gene data show CDR1 as SGHTA and CDR2 as FQGNSA. The CDR3 DNA reads TGTGCCAGCAGCTTAGGACGGGAGTATGAAGCTTTCTTT. Protein: CASSLGREYEAFF. The whole variable domain, remainder taken from reference TRBV7-2 and TRBJ1-1, is GAGVSQSPSNKVTEKGKDVELRCDPISGHTALYWYRQSLGQGLEFLIYFQGNSAPDKSGLPSDRFSAERTGGSVSTLTIQRTQQEDSAVYLCASSLGREYEAFFGQGTRLTVV.

The chain is built from TRBV11-3 and TRBJ1-2, with D possibly matching TRBD1 (6 bases). The germline CDR1 and CDR2 sequences are SGHNT and YENEEA. This CDR3 comprises 16 residues. V lost 10 bases and J lost 0, with 21 bases in between. CDR3: CAIPEAGDNANYGYTF. The CDR3 coding sequence is TGTGCCATCCCGGAGGCAGGGGATAACGCTAACTATGGCTACACCTTC.